The 3 T cell receptor beta chains listed next were all sequenced from one sample in a study of cytomegalovirus exposure and HLA in healthy donors (dated by TCRdb to between 2016 and 2019). Libraries were constructed by the immunoSEQ multiplex PCR assay. A mixture of 60 forward primers for TCR Vbeta segments and 13 reverse primers for TCR Jbeta segments was used in the multiplex PCR. Not all clones reach the TCRdb copy of this immuneACCESS table, which keeps in-frame sequences only. Checked studies attribute under half of the gap to unresolved V genes and leave the rest unexplained. The sample data list over 95,000 clones, and 60% to 85% of these were observed just once. Of the sample, under 3.5% is held by the ten largest clones. The sequencing input was PBMCs. These receptors were obtained from a female donor in good health and CMV-seronegative.

V is TRBV30 and J is TRBJ1-2, with a possible D match to TRBD1 (5 bases). V was clipped by 0 bases and J by 6 bases, with 20 bases between them. Germline V gene data show CDR1 as GTSNPN and CDR2 as SVGIG (reference sequence). The CDR3 sequence is 16 residues long. The chain's CDR3 is CAWSVWQPSTGDGYTF. For the CDR3, the DNA is TGTGCCTGGAGTGTATGGCAGCCAAGTACGGGGGATGGCTACACCTTC.

Here the CDR3 DNA reads TGCGCCAGCAGCTTGGGAATACTAGGTTCCACAGATACGCAGTATTTT. This encodes CASSLGILGSTDTQYF. V and J are TRBV5-1 and TRBJ2-3; possibly TRBD2 for D (5 bases). V lost 0 bases and J 2 bases, leaving 13 bases between the germline ends. From germline, CDR1 is SGHRS and CDR2 YFSETQ. The CDR3 spans 16 residues.

This rearrangement joins TRBV5-4 to TRBJ2-4; D possibly corresponds to TRBD1 (6 bases). The CDR3 consists of 16 residues. Trimming pared 4 bases from V and 1 base from J, leaving 15 bases between. Germline V gene sequence: CDR1 SGHNT, CDR2 YYREEE (reference sequence). The CDR3 DNA reads TGTGCCAGCAGCCCAGACAGGAGCCCGGCCAAAAACATTCAGTACTTC. Encoded protein: CASSPDRSPAKNIQYF.